Below, 14 T cell receptor beta chains from the same sample are listed, as sequenced in a study of beta chain features in type 1 diabetes. cDNA synthesis used the whole RNA isolate, giving expressed TCRB sequences. This table comes from immunoSEQ multiplex PCR, and its TCRdb copy is limited to in-frame clones, with some not included. Of some 330,000 clones listed, approximately 10% are singletons. Material: naive CD4+ T cells from blood. The receptors were sampled from a woman aged 25 to 39 in good health.

The J gene is TRBJ2-7, the V gene TRBV27, with TRBD2 matching 11 bases. From germline, CDR1 is MNHEY and CDR2 SMNVEV (reference sequence). This CDR3 region has 14 residues. Trimming at V came to 5 bases and at J to 5 bases, leaving 5 bases not matched to a gene. As DNA, the CDR3 is TGTGCCAGCAGTCAACTAGCGGGAGACCACGAGCAGTACTTC. Its translation: CASSQLAGDHEQYF.

There are a few counts of this clone. The sample has other DNA sequences that encode this CDR3 too. The chain carries TRBV20-1 and TRBJ2-5, with D possibly being TRBD2 (6 bases). This CDR3 has 11 residues. Germline V CDR1 and CDR2: DFQATT, SNEGSKA (reference sequence). V lost 6 bases to trimming and J lost 5 bases, with 10 bases between them. The CDR3 nucleotides are TGCAGTGCCGGTGCGGGGGAGACCCAGTACTTC. It is translated as CSAGAGETQYF.

The gene calls are TRBV7-9 and TRBJ2-7; possibly TRBD2 for D (6 bases). There are 16 residues in the CDR3. With 4 bases removed from V and 6 bases from J, the gap between germline ends came to 22 bases. The germline V gene has CDR1 SEHNR and CDR2 FQNEAQ (reference sequence). The CDR3 here is CASSYPGVASSSEQYF. CDR3 in DNA: TGTGCCAGCAGCTATCCGGGGGTAGCCTCCTCGTCCGAGCAGTACTTC.

This chain uses TRBV10-3 with TRBJ1-2; the D is unclear. The CDR3 is 13 residues long. V shed 6 bases and J shed 0 bases, with 8 bases lying between them. The germline CDR1 and CDR2 sequences are ENHRY and SYGVKD. CDR3 coding DNA: TGTGCCATCAGCGGGAAAACTAACTATGGCTACACCTTC. Protein: CAISGKTNYGYTF.

This clone has just a few counts. The CDR3 reads CASSLDQGSYNEQFF. In nucleotides, the CDR3 is TGTGCCAGCAGCTTGGATCAGGGTTCCTACAATGAGCAGTTCTTC. The chain carries TRBV5-4 and TRBJ2-1, with a weak D call TRBD1 (5 bases). In germline, CDR1 is SGHNT, CDR2 YYREEE (reference sequence). This CDR3 has 15 residues. V shed 0 bases and J shed 1 base, with 8 bases lying between them.

V is TRBV11-2 and J is TRBJ2-7, with 13 bases lining up with TRBD2. The CDR3 loop spans 16 amino acids. V lost 5 bases to trimming and J lost 0 bases; unmatched junction nucleotides: 4. The germline CDR1 and CDR2 sequences are SGHAT and FQNNGV. CDR3 in amino acids: CASSRTSGRSSYEQYF. The CDR3 nucleotides read TGTGCCAGCAGCAGGACTAGCGGGAGATCCTCCTACGAGCAGTACTTC. Complete variable domain (other parts from reference TRBV11-2 and TRBJ2-7): EAGVAQSPRYKIIEKRQSVAFWCNPISGHATLYWYQQILGQGPKLLIQFQNNGVVDDSQLPKDRFSAERLKGVDSTLKIQPAKLEDSAVYLCASSRTSGRSSYEQYFGPGTRLTVT.

This clone came up a few times. The same CDR3 is also encoded by other DNA sequences in this sample. The chain links TRBV14 to TRBJ2-1; 9 nucleotides agree with TRBD2. CDR1 and CDR2 from the germline V gene are SGHDN and FVKESK. The trim removed 4 bases at V and 0 bases at J, leaving 1 base unmatched. The CDR3 consists of 15 residues. The chain's CDR3 is CASSRSGSSYNEQFF. The CDR3 DNA sequence: TGTGCCAGCAGCCGTAGCGGGAGCTCCTACAATGAGCAGTTCTTC.

This clone was found a few times. The chain combines TRBV7-9 with TRBJ2-1; no clear D. V was shortened by 1 base and J by 1 base, with 17 bases between the two germline ends. CDR3 length: 18 residues. Looked up from germline, CDR1 is SEHNR and CDR2 is FQNEAQ (reference sequence). This chain's CDR3 is CASSLGRSSVWSYNEQFF. The DNA of the CDR3 is TGTGCCAGCAGCTTAGGTCGCTCTTCGGTTTGGTCCTACAATGAGCAGTTCTTC.

As DNA, the CDR3 is TGTGCCAGCAGTGACGGGCTGCCAGGGGACATTCAGTACTTC. Translation gives CASSDGLPGDIQYF. The chain is built from TRBV6-4 and TRBJ2-4; D is possibly TRBD1 (6 bases). The CDR3 is 14 residues long. Germline CDR1 reads MRHNA; CDR2 reads SNTAGT. V was shortened by 2 bases and J by 8 bases, with 13 bases between the two germline ends.

Notes on this clone: Sequence at one end of the junction differs from germline and may be a read error. V and J are TRBV7-7 and TRBJ2-1; tentatively, D is TRBD1 (6 bases). Germline V lookup: CDR1 SSHAT, CDR2 FNYEAQ (reference sequence). The CDR3 is 14 residues long. In DNA form, the CDR3 reads TGTGCTAGCAGCTTAGATGGGGGCCTCGCGAAGCAGTTCTTC. Translated, it gives CASSLDGGLAKQFF.

This clone was detected only a few times. The chain has TRBV7-9 and TRBJ2-5; TRBD1 is a possible D gene (5 bases). The germline V and J ends were trimmed by 5 bases and 5 bases, with 18 bases remaining between them. Germline V gene lookup returns CDR1 SEHNR and CDR2 FQNEAQ (reference sequence). The CDR3 runs to 15 residues. CDR3 nucleotides: TGTGCCAGCAGCCCCCCTTGGGGCGTCCAGGAGACCCAGTACTTC. The encoded protein is CASSPPWGVQETQYF.

The chain links TRBV5-6 to TRBJ2-5, with 11 bases identical to TRBD2. CDR1 and CDR2 (germline): SGHDT, YYEEEE. This CDR3 has 15 residues. Trimming cost V 4 bases and J 3 bases; bases outside gene matches: 5. The CDR3 coding sequence is TGTGCCAGCAGCCCGACTAGCGGGGCAAAAGAGACCCAGTACTTC. As protein: CASSPTSGAKETQYF.

This clone was picked up a small number of times. The chain employs TRBV18 and TRBJ2-6; 7 bases fit TRBD1. J gave up 4 bases and V 3 bases, and 6 bases lay outside the gene matches. The V gene's germline CDR1 is KGHSH and CDR2 LQKENI. This CDR3 has 16 residues. The CDR3 coding sequence is TGTGCCAGCTCACCCGTTACAGGGGCCGGGGCCAACGTCCTGACTTTC. Translating gives CASSPVTGAGANVLTF.

This clone has just a few counts. V and J are TRBV9 and TRBJ2-5, with a tentative D call TRBD2 (6 bases). Trimming left V 3 bases short and J 5 bases short, with 14 bases between. The CDR3 sequence is 14 residues long. Germline CDR1 and CDR2: SGDLS and YYNGEE. Here the CDR3 reads CASSATSLFETQYF. The CDR3 DNA is TGTGCCAGCAGCGCGACTAGTCTGTTTGAGACCCAGTACTTC.